Reported below is one T cell receptor beta chain. Antigen unknown. The sample originates from a study of a mutant IDH1 vaccine in newly diagnosed glioma. Study information: The earlier regimen, radiotherapy, temozolomide, or both, was most often both.

The V gene's germline CDR1 is MGHRA and CDR2 YSYEKL. This CDR3 has 16 amino acids. V lost 1 base and J lost 10; bases outside the gene matches: 5. The time point denotes: week 35, safety follow-up. Each dose delivered 300 ug of mutant IDH1 20-mer peptide subcutaneously with imiquimod. Each tumor in the donors was a new WHO grade 3 or 4 astrocytoma, IDH1-mutant and ATRX-lost. Assay used: immunoSEQ multiplex PCR; TCRdb lists only in-frame clones, some missing. Of around 30,000 clones in the sample, about four fifths were seen once. This chain links TRBV4-1 with TRBJ2-1, with 15 nucleotides matching TRBD2. The sequenced sample was PBMCs, obtained from a glioma patient whose treatment included an IDH1 peptide vaccine. This clonotype originated in a young woman with glioma. The CDR3 DNA sequence: TGCGCCAGCAGCCAAGGGGGACTAGCGGGAGGAGGGGAGCAGTTCTTC. This codes for CASSQGGLAGGGEQFF.